The rows below give T cell receptor beta chains drawn from one sample of a study of tumor and adjacent non-tumor tissue in lung cancer. Via MiXCR, TCRdb re-called the multiplex PCR reads, giving one row per CDR3 protein. The repertoire holds around 140,000 distinct CDR3 sequences, with around 61% as singletons. Material: lung tumor tissue. The receptors derive from a man in his sixties with small cell lung cancer. Both conserved end residues are part of each CDR3. D genes are given only for firm matches.

D	V	J	CDR3
TRBD1	TRBV5-4	TRBJ2-1	CASSSKQGDNEQFF
NA	TRBV7-6	TRBJ2-5	CASSEIRSAGETQYF
NA	TRBV20-1	TRBJ1-5	CSTSIGWSRPQHF
NA	TRBV4-2	TRBJ2-2	CASSKDMGSRTGELFF
NA	TRBV11-1	TRBJ2-7	CASSPRDTYEQYF
NA	TRBV11-3	TRBJ2-3	CTSSLGQAQQYF
NA	TRBV20-1	TRBJ2-5	CSARVSGRFGETQYF
NA	TRBV6-1	TRBJ1-5	CTSRAPTGPNQPQHF
TRBD2	TRBV5-4	TRBJ2-3	CASSLGAGVSTDTQYF
NA	TRBV11-1	TRBJ2-5	CASSSRLGGTQYF
TRBD1	TRBV18	TRBJ2-3	CASSSQGNIDTQYF
NA	TRBV10-3	TRBJ2-3	CVISESRVSTDTQYF
TRBD1	TRBV18	TRBJ2-3	CASSPFRTGFTDTQYF
NA	TRBV28	TRBJ2-1	CASSRGLAFGYNEQFF
NA	TRBV6-5	TRBJ2-2	CASRTGISNTGELFF
NA	TRBV7-8	TRBJ2-2	CVSSLDPGRNAGELFF
NA	TRBV12-3/TRBV12-4	TRBJ1-5	CVSSNGGRGSNQPQNF
TRBD1	TRBV28	TRBJ1-5	CASSPPEGTGGPQHF
NA	TRBV29-1	TRBJ2-2	CSVQGILTSNTGELFF
NA	TRBV12-3/TRBV12-4	TRBJ2-7	CASSLRRGQYF
NA	TRBV12-3/TRBV12-4	TRBJ2-2	CANSHEAERPGELSF
TRBD1	TRBV20-1	TRBJ1-2	CSARDRAVNGYTF
NA	TRBV6-6	TRBJ1-2	CASRYDKNYGYTF
NA	TRBV4-1	TRBJ2-5	CASATAGSLGIEAQYF
NA	TRBV6-5	TRBJ1-6	CASNYGVGGLNSRLHF
NA	TRBV12-3/TRBV12-4	TRBJ1-5	CASSRTAPNQPQHF
NA	TRBV7-9	TRBJ2-3	CASSPGLYSDTQYF
NA	TRBV29-1	TRBJ2-5	CSVVETWLYF
TRBD2	TRBV24-1	TRBJ2-3	CATAKAGSDTQYF
NA	TRBV28	TRBJ2-3	CASSPPRRGPRTDTQYF
NA	TRBV5-1	TRBJ2-7	CALNYEQYF
TRBD2	TRBV20-1	TRBJ2-3	CSARDPTSGNTDTLYF
NA	TRBV5-5	TRBJ1-5	CASSLESGGANNQPQHF